Listed here are 26 T cell receptor beta chains from one sample, sequenced in a study of tumor-infiltrating lymphocytes in primary liver carcinoma. Scientists recovered RNA and DNA together from roughly 21-30 mg of unsorted bulk tissue. With a constant-region primer, TCR beta cDNA was made from approximately 510 ng of total RNA. The TCR beta library was amplified through three nested multiplex PCR rounds in a modified ARM-PCR procedure. With TRBV1-TRBV30 forward primers and a C-beta reverse primer, the first two PCR rounds were run for 10 to 11 cycles each. TCRdb called the multiplex PCR reads again in MiXCR, with one record for every CDR3 protein. The sample records 84,000 or so distinct CDR3 sequences, roughly 72% being singletons. Sample: liver tumor tissue from sampling region 1. Specified subset: tumor region T1, superior pole. These receptor sequences come from a man in his forties with primary liver carcinoma and hepatitis B virus infection.

V is TRBV6-5 and J is TRBJ2-7, with 9 nucleotides matching TRBD1. The CDR3 totals 13 residues. Germline V gives CDR1 MNHEY, CDR2 SVGAGI. CDR3 amino acids: CAGSTGQGGEQYV. The CDR3 DNA reads as TGTGCCGGCAGTACGGGACAGGGAGGGGAGCAGTACGTC.

This clonotype rates as large. V and J are TRBV11-2 and TRBJ2-1, with unresolved D. Germline assignment: CDR1 SGHAT and CDR2 FQNNGV. V lost 5 bases to trimming and J lost 4 bases, with 6 bases between them. This CDR3 has 12 amino acids. In DNA, the CDR3 is TGTGCCAGCAGCCCGGAGTACAATGAGCAGTTCTTC. It specifies CASSPEYNEQFF.

This clonotype was observed at least ten times. V gene TRBV28 combines with J gene TRBJ1-1, with 7 bases fitting TRBD1. After removal of 1 base from V and 11 bases from J, the junction contained 7 bases not matched to a gene. The germline CDR1 and CDR2 sequences are MDHEN and SYDVKM. CDR3 length: 13 amino acids. This CDR3 reads CASSLSQTGAAFF. Here the CDR3 DNA reads TGTGCCAGCAGTTTATCCCAAACAGGGGCGGCTTTCTTT.

Notes on this clonotype: The limits of the CDR3 on the DNA are not certain, so only TCRdb's listed CDR3 is given. The chain couples TRBV28 to TRBJ1-1; the table's TRBD1 call for D was not verified on the DNA. Germline V CDR1 and CDR2: MDHEN, SYDVKM. The CDR3 is made up of 16 amino acids, end residues included. The chain's CDR3 is CASILAFVGAGTEAFF.

Turning to this clonotype: At one of its ends the junction is not consistent with the germline gene, which may arise from a read error. The rearrangement links TRBV6-1 to TRBJ2-7, with 10 bases fitting TRBD1. Germline V gives CDR1 MNHNS, CDR2 SASEGT. The CDR3 is 15 amino acids. CDR3 protein: CASSGAPGQGYEQCF. The CDR3 nucleotides read TGTGCCAGCAGTGGAGCCCCGGGACAGGGGTACGAGCAGTGCTTC.

Comments on this clonotype: Relative to the germline gene, one junction end is altered; a read error may explain this. The chain carries TRBV11-2 and TRBJ2-2; the match to TRBD1 covers 8 bases. Germline V lookup: CDR1 SGHAT, CDR2 FQNNGV. The CDR3 runs 15 residues. The CDR3 loop reads CASAEGQGWTGELFF. The CDR3 DNA follows: TGTGCCAGCGCAGAAGGACAGGGCTGGACCGGGGAGTTGTTTTTT. The entire variable domain, with the rest obtained from reference TRBV11-2 and TRBJ2-2, is as follows: EAGVAQSPRYKIIEKRQSVAFWCNPISGHATLYWYQQILGQGPKLLIQFQNNGVVDDSQLPKDRFSAERLKGVDSTLKIQPAKLEDSAVYLCASAEGQGWTGELFFGEGSRLTVL.

On this clonotype: One end of the junction fails to match germline, which may point to a read error. J is TRBJ1-4 and V is TRBV30, with no clear D. This CDR3 has 12 amino acids. Germline CDR1 is GTSNPN and CDR2 is SVGIG (reference sequence). For the CDR3, the DNA is TGTGCCTTGAGTGGGGATTATGAAAAACTGTTTTTT. Translation: CALSGDYEKLFF.

Points on this clonotype: Germline is not matched at one junction end, which may reflect a read error. CDR3 loop: CASKGGVSYEEHF. The CDR3 DNA sequence: TGTGCCAGCAAGGGAGGGGTGTCCTACGAGGAGCACTTC. The rearrangement links TRBV6-5 to TRBJ2-7; 7 nucleotides line up with TRBD2. The CDR3 loop spans 13 amino acids. Germline CDR1 reads MNHEY; CDR2 reads SVGAGI.

There are many counts of this clonotype. The chain has TRBV12-3 or TRBV12-4 and TRBJ1-1; 7 positions match TRBD1. The CDR3 has 13 amino acids. The junction had 7 bases not matched to a gene; V was cut back by 5 bases and J by 7 bases. CDR3 sequence reads: CASSPRDRSEAFF. In DNA, the CDR3 is TGTGCCAGCAGTCCCCGGGACAGAAGTGAAGCTTTCTTT.

A single count supports this clonotype. At one end the junction does not follow the germline gene, possibly because of a read error. The chain combines TRBV6-1 with TRBJ2-3, with TRBD2 matching 9 bases. Germline CDR1 is MNHNS and CDR2 is SASEGT. The CDR3 has 18 amino acids. The CDR3 nucleotides read TGTGCCAGCAGTGAACCAGCTAGCGGGGCGTATAGCTCAGATATGCAGTATTTT. Its protein product is CASSEPASGAYSSDMQYF.

The table lists this clonotype with a count of one. This is likely a read error, given that the CDR3 carries no conserved phenylalanine or tryptophan at its end. The CDR3 loop reads CSIEVGGETQYI. For the CDR3, the DNA is TGCAGCATTGAGGTGGGGGGGGAGACCCAGTACATC. V and J are TRBV29-1 and TRBJ2-5; 7 bases are a match to TRBD2. This CDR3 region has 12 residues. Germline values: CDR1 SQVTM, CDR2 ANQGSEA.

This clonotype was recorded many times. The CDR3 region has the DNA TGCGCCAGCAGCTTGGAACCGGGACTTGGGAACACTGAAGCTTTCTTT. Translated, it gives CASSLEPGLGNTEAFF. The rearrangement uses TRBV5-1 and TRBJ1-1; a weak D match, TRBD1 (5 bases). V was cut by 0 bases and J by 1 base, with 13 bases left in between. Germline V gene data show CDR1 as SGHRS and CDR2 as YFSETQ. This CDR3 region has 16 residues.

Concerning this clonotype itself: A read error may be the cause here, since a much bigger clone is one base away. V usage is TRBV28 and J usage is TRBJ1-4; 8 bases line up with TRBD1. With 6 bases clipped from V and 7 bases from J, the junction kept 7 bases outside the gene matches. Looked up from germline, CDR1 is MDHEN and CDR2 is SYDVKM. The CDR3 extends over 14 amino acids. The CDR3 here is CASSKQGGGEKLFF. The CDR3 DNA is TGTGCCAGCAGCAAACAGGGGGGTGGTGAAAAACTGTTTTTT.

The chain employs TRBV4-1 and TRBJ2-3, with D possibly matching TRBD1 (5 bases). The CDR3 extends over 17 amino acids. Germline-derived CDR1 and CDR2 are MGHRA and YSYEKL. V gave up 0 bases and J gave up 4 bases, with 17 bases separating them. The CDR3 DNA is TGCGCCAGCAGCCAAGAATACAGGCGACGTGGAGCAGATACGCAGTATTTT. Protein product: CASSQEYRRRGADTQYF.

As to this clonotype: This CDR3 fails to terminate in the conserved phenylalanine or tryptophan, so it likely reflects a read error. The chain combines TRBV4-1 with TRBJ2-5; D is perhaps TRBD1 (6 bases). The length of the CDR3 is 15 residues. The V end lost 4 bases, the J end lost 5 bases, and 17 bases lay between the germline ends. Germline V gene lookup returns CDR1 MGHRA and CDR2 YSYEKL. CDR3 in DNA: TGCGCCAGCAGCCGAGAAGAGGACAGCCAGGAGACCCAGTACCTC. It specifies CASSREEDSQETQYL.

V and J are TRBV29-1 and TRBJ2-1; tentatively, D is TRBD2 (6 bases). From germline, CDR1 is SQVTM and CDR2 ANQGSEA. CDR3 length: 14 residues. The CDR3 region is CGVRLVRKNNEQFF. Here the CDR3 DNA reads TGCGGTGTACGACTAGTGCGGAAAAACAATGAGCAGTTCTTC.

Concerning this clonotype itself: Here the CDR3 omits its conserved ending phenylalanine or tryptophan, so a read error is the likely source. J is TRBJ1-2 and V is TRBV28; a possible D gene is TRBD1 (5 bases). Trimming cost V 5 bases and J 0 bases, with 13 bases left between them. The germline gives CDR1 MDHEN, CDR2 SYDVKM. This CDR3 region has 15 residues. The CDR3, as DNA: TGTGCCAGCAGTCCTGTACAGGCAGCTAACTATGGCTACACCTGC. This translates into CASSPVQAANYGYTC.

The table lists this clonotype with a count of one. The CDR3 ends on some other residue instead of the conserved phenylalanine or tryptophan, so this is likely a read error. V is TRBV11-2 and J is TRBJ2-5; 8 bases match TRBD2. This CDR3 is built from 16 residues. Germline CDR1 reads SGHAT; CDR2 reads FQNNGV. CDR3 in DNA: TGTGCCAGCACCTTAGTTCCGGCTAGCGGGCAAGAGGCCCAGTACTTG. Translating it yields CASTLVPASGQEAQYL.

This clonotype was seen just once. One end of the junction does not line up with germline, which may come from a read error. The chain uses TRBV20-1 and TRBJ2-1; TRBD1 is a possible D gene (5 bases). From germline, CDR1 is DFQATT and CDR2 SNEGSKA (reference sequence). The CDR3 consists of 13 residues. In DNA form, the CDR3 reads TGCAGTGCTGCATCGACAGCGTACAATGGGCAGTTCTTC. This codes for CSAASTAYNGQFF.

This clonotype was observed at least ten times. This may be a read error, as it is one base from a much larger clone. The J gene is TRBJ1-5, the V gene TRBV12-3 or TRBV12-4, with TRBD1 matching 8 bases. The CDR3 consists of 14 residues. The junction had 5 bases not matched to a gene; V was cut back by 7 bases and J by 3 bases. CDR3 DNA sequence: TGTGCCAGCAACCTGGGACAGGTCAATCAGCCCCAGCATTTT. Translation gives CASNLGQVNQPQHF.

This clonotype was picked up many times. This chain joins TRBV29-1 and TRBJ1-1, with TRBD1 as a possible D gene (5 bases). The V and J ends lost 6 bases and 5 bases respectively, with 13 bases between them. This CDR3 comprises 12 residues. The germline V gene encodes CDR1 SQVTM and CDR2 ANQGSEA. Here the CDR3 DNA reads TGCAGCGTGTCGAGGGGTTTGACTGAAGCTTTCTTT. Translating it yields CSVSRGLTEAFF.

The chain has TRBV4-1 and TRBJ2-1; no firm D call. The length of the CDR3 is 17 residues. Per germline, CDR1 MGHRA and CDR2 YSYEKL. Trimming stripped 9 bases from V and 0 bases from J, with 21 bases between. The CDR3 protein is CASSHGLVESSYNEQFF. The DNA of the CDR3 is TGCGCCAGTAGTCATGGCCTAGTGGAGAGCTCCTACAATGAGCAGTTCTTC.

This clonotype has a handful of counts. This clone may be a read error of a much larger clone one base away. V usage is TRBV5-4 and J usage is TRBJ2-7; D call uncertain. V lost 8 bases and J lost 0, with 15 bases in between. In germline, CDR1 is SGHNT, CDR2 YYREEE (reference sequence). The CDR3 has 14 amino acids. The CDR3 DNA reads TGTGCCAGGTCGCCCGGGTCGAGCTCCTACGAGCAGTACTTC. Translating gives CARSPGSSSYEQYF.

Of note for this clonotype: The junction does not match germline at one end; this may be a read error. This chain uses TRBV30 with TRBJ1-6, with TRBD1 matching 8 bases. This CDR3 contains 14 residues. Germline-derived CDR1 and CDR2 are GTSNPN and SVGIG (reference sequence). The DNA of the CDR3 is TGTGCCTCGAGTCTCGGACAGGGTAGTTCACCCCTCCACTTT. Translated, it gives CASSLGQGSSPLHF. The entire variable domain, with the rest obtained from reference TRBV30 and TRBJ1-6, is as follows: SQTIHQWPATLVQPVGSPLSLECTVEGTSNPNLYWYRQAAGRGLQLLFYSVGIGQISSEVPQNLSASRPQDRQFILSSKKLLLSDSGFYLCASSLGQGSSPLHFGNGTRLTVT.

On this clonotype itself: A much larger clonotype is one base distant, so this may be a read error. The CDR3 bases are TGTGCCAGCAGTCTCTTTGAACCACAAGTAGCTTTCTTT. It translates to CASSLFEPQVAFF. This chain uses TRBV28 with TRBJ1-1; no clear D gene. Germline V lookup: CDR1 MDHEN, CDR2 SYDVKM. The CDR3 covers 13 residues. Trimming removed 5 bases from V and 10 bases from J, with 17 bases in between.

As for this clonotype: A much larger clone is a single base away; this may be a read error. The V call is TRBV7-9, the J call TRBJ1-3; D unresolved. Trimming took off 1 base at V and 0 bases at J, with 13 bases between the two ends. Per germline, CDR1 SEHNR and CDR2 FQNEAQ (reference sequence). The CDR3 is 17 residues long. CDR3 in DNA: TGTGCCAGCAGCTTAGGATTAGCATTCAGCTCTGGAAACACCATATATTTT. It yields the protein CASSLGLAFSSGNTIYF.